Reported below is one TCR beta chain. There are 15 residues in the CDR3. CDR1 and CDR2 from the germline V gene are SGHRS and YFSETQ. With 0 bases removed from V and 3 bases from J, the gap between germline ends came to 13 bases. The sample is drawn from a study of blood T cell repertoires in COVID-19. Study-level background: Samples of COVID-19 (acute and convalescent) were obtained from the United States, Italy and Spain.

Profiling relied on immunoSEQ multiplex PCR, and the TCRdb table lists in-frame clones only, not all of them. The sample yields 70,000 to 75,000 clones, 65% to 80% seen once. The material sequenced was peripheral blood. This TCR was sampled from a man in his 60s with active or convalescent COVID-19. The rearrangement links TRBV5-1 to TRBJ2-7; tentatively, D is TRBD1 (6 bases). The CDR3 sequence: CASSLEGTIYYEQYF. CDR3 nucleotides: TGCGCCAGCAGCTTGGAAGGGACAATATACTACGAGCAGTACTTC.